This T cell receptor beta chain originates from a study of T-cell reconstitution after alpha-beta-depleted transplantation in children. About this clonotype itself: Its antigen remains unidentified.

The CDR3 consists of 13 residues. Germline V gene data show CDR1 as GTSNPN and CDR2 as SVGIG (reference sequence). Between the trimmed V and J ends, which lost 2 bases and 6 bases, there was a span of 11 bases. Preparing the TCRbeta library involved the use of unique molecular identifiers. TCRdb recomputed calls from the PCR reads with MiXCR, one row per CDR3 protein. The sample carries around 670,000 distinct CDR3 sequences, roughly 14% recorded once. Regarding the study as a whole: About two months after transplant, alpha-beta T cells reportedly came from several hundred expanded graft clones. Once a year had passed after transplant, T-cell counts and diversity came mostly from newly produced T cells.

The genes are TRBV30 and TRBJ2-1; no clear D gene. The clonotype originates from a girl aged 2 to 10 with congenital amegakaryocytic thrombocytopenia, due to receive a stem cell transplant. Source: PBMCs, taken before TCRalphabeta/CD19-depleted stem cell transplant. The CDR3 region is CAWSPKAINEQFF. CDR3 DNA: TGTGCCTGGAGTCCGAAGGCCATCAATGAGCAGTTCTTC.